This is a list of T cell receptor beta chains from one sample in a study of blood T cell repertoires in COVID-19. Using immunoSEQ multiplex PCR, the repertoire was profiled, and TCRdb retains in-frame clones only, with some absent. Found here are 250,000 or so clones, 65% to 90% of them singletons; the top ten hold roughly 4.7%. The specimen was peripheral blood. The receptor set was obtained from a woman in her 70s with acute or convalescent COVID-19. Each CDR3 is given with its conserved first and last residue. A D gene is named only where the DNA matches it firmly. Expanded clones are given a class, and other clones once, few, many or no size at all.

cdr3_nt cdr3_aa d_call v_call clone_size j_call
TGTGCCAGCAGCTTGGATACAGGGTTCACTGAAGCTTTCTTT CASSLDTGFTEAFF . TRBV7-9 . TRBJ1-1
TGTGCCAGCAGTGGTAACAGGGGAGGTTTGCTATACTATGGCTACACCTTC CASSGNRGGLLYYGYTF TRBD1 TRBV6-1 few TRBJ1-2
TGTGCCAGCAAGAAACAGGGGGCTGTTTGGTATGGCTACACCTTC CASKKQGAVWYGYTF TRBD1 TRBV5-4 . TRBJ1-2
TGTGCCAGCAGCTTAGGACAGGGGTATGAAAAACTGTTTTTT CASSLGQGYEKLFF TRBD1 TRBV7-9 . TRBJ1-4
TGTGCCAGCAGCCAAGAACAACAGGGGGTATACACTGAAGCTTTCTTT CASSQEQQGVYTEAFF TRBD1 TRBV4-2 . TRBJ1-1
TGTGCCAGCAGTAAACAGGGGGCGATAATGGGCTACGAGCAGTACTTC CASSKQGAIMGYEQYF TRBD1 TRBV2 . TRBJ2-7
TGTGCCAGCAGCTTCCAGGGGTTCCCAAATCAGCCCCAGCATTTT CASSFQGFPNQPQHF . TRBV7-9 . TRBJ1-5
TGTGCCAGCAGCCCCCGACAGGGGAACACCGGGGAGCTGTTTTTT CASSPRQGNTGELFF TRBD1 TRBV5-4 . TRBJ2-2
TGTGCCAGCAGCACCAAAACGGGACAGGGGCTAAAGTCAGGAAACACCATATATTTT CASSTKTGQGLKSGNTIYF TRBD1 TRBV7-9 many TRBJ1-3
TGTGCCAGCAGCTTGAGGCAAGACAGGGGTCGGGAAAAACTGTTTTTT CASSLRQDRGREKLFF TRBD1 TRBV5-4 . TRBJ1-4
TGTGCCAGCAGTGAATCTCCAGGGAACTACAATGAGCAGTTCTTC CASSESPGNYNEQFF . TRBV6-1 . TRBJ2-1
TGTGCCAGCAGTGTTCAGGGGATTCAGCCCCAGCATTTT CASSVQGIQPQHF . TRBV12-3/TRBV12-4 many TRBJ1-5
TGCGCCAGCAGCGGACAGGGGTACGAGCAGTACTTC CASSGQGYEQYF TRBD1 TRBV5-1 . TRBJ2-7
TGTGCCAGCAGCTTGGCAGGGGGTTTGAACACTGAAGCTTTCTTT CASSLAGGLNTEAFF TRBD1 TRBV5-4 . TRBJ1-1
TGCAGCGTTGCGCAGACTAACTATGGCTACACCTTC CSVAQTNYGYTF . TRBV29-1 . TRBJ1-2
TGCGCCAGCAGCCAGACGACCGGGACTAGCGGGGCGAGCTCCTACAATGAGCAGTTCTTC CASSQTTGTSGASSYNEQFF TRBD2 TRBV4-1 . TRBJ2-1
TGTGCCAGCAGCTTAGCGATGGCAGGAGGCCAAGAGACCCAGTACTTC CASSLAMAGGQETQYF . TRBV7-2 . TRBJ2-5
TGTGCCAGCAGCTTAGTTGCCCGGGGGAACACTGAAGCTTTCTTT CASSLVARGNTEAFF . TRBV7-2 . TRBJ1-1
TGTGCCAGCAGCTTCGGGACAGTCTATGGCTACACCTTC CASSFGTVYGYTF TRBD1 TRBV7-9 . TRBJ1-2
TGCGCCAGCGGAGATTCGGGGACATTACTAACTAAACTGTTTTTT CASGDSGTLLTKLFF . TRBV4-1 . TRBJ1-4
TGTGCTAGCAGCTTAATTGGTGGGAGTACGCAGTATTTT CASSLIGGSTQYF . TRBV7-7 . TRBJ2-3
TGCGCCAGCAGAGGGGGTAGCGGGGACACCTACGAGCAGTACTTC CASRGGSGDTYEQYF TRBD2 TRBV4-3 . TRBJ2-7
TGTGCCAGCAGTTACTTAAACATTGGACAGGCCTATGGCTACACCTTC CASSYLNIGQAYGYTF TRBD1 TRBV6-5 . TRBJ1-2
TGTGCCAGCAGCCCCCAACAGGGTTACTATAATTCACCCCTCCACTTT CASSPQQGYYNSPLHF . TRBV7-9 . TRBJ1-6